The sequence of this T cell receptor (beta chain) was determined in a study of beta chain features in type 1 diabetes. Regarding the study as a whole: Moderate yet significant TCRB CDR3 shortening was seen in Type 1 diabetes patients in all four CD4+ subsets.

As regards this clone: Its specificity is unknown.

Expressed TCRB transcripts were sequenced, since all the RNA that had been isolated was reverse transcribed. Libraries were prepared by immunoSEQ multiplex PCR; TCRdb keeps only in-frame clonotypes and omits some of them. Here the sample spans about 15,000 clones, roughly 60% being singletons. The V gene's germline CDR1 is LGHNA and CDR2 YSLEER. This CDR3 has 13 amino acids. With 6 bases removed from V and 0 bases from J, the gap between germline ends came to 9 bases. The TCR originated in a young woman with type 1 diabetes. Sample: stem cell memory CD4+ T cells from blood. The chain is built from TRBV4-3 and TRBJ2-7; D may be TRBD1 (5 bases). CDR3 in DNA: TGCGCCAGCAGACAGGAATTCTCCTACGAGCAGTACTTC. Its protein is CASRQEFSYEQYF.